A single sample is the source of the 27 T cell receptor beta chains below, sequenced in a study of blood T cells in healthy people across ages. PCR was performed a second time for about 6 to 12 cycles using a sample-barcoded 5' primer and a J-beta primer mix. TCRdb re-called the 5' RACE reads with MiXCR, one entry per CDR3 protein. The data contain around 1.5 million distinct CDR3 sequences, roughly a third of them singletons. Sequenced material: blood. The receptor set was obtained from a woman under 40 in good health.

This clonotype was found a few times. The CDR3 loop is CSATLVTDTQYF. The CDR3 nucleotides read TGCAGTGCTACCCTAGTCACAGATACGCAGTATTTT. The chain couples TRBV20-1 to TRBJ2-3; D is uncertain. Trimming stripped 4 bases from V and 2 bases from J, with 7 bases between. CDR3 length: 12 amino acids. Germline loops: CDR1 DFQATT, CDR2 SNEGSKA (reference sequence).

The chain carries TRBV5-1 and TRBJ1-1; TRBD1 aligns across 9 bases. Trimming removed 7 bases from V and 2 bases from J; junction bases left unmatched: 9. This CDR3 has 15 amino acids. Germline CDR1 is SGHRS and CDR2 is YFSETQ. CDR3 amino acids: CASHLQGAVNTEAFF. In DNA form, the CDR3 reads TGCGCCAGCCATCTACAGGGGGCAGTTAACACTGAAGCTTTCTTT.

This clonotype was detected a few times. The chain combines TRBV7-9 with TRBJ1-1; TRBD1 matches 11 bases. Germline V CDR1 and CDR2: SEHNR, FQNEAQ (reference sequence). J lost 4 bases, V lost 5 bases, and 9 bases had no gene match. CDR3 length equals 16 residues. CDR3 loop: CASSHGQGARGTEAFF. The DNA for the CDR3 is TGTGCCAGCAGCCACGGACAGGGGGCGCGCGGCACTGAAGCTTTCTTT.

The J gene is TRBJ2-1, the V gene TRBV6-6; D is perhaps TRBD1 or TRBD2 (5 bases each). The CDR3 extends over 13 amino acids. Germline CDR1 is MNHNY and CDR2 is SVGAGI (reference sequence). V dropped 5 bases and J dropped 6 bases, with 11 bases sitting between them. The chain's CDR3 is CASSPGRTNEQFF. CDR3 bases: TGTGCCAGCAGTCCGGGACGTACCAATGAGCAGTTCTTC.

There are many counts of this clonotype. V is TRBV10-3 and J is TRBJ2-3, with 8 nucleotides matching TRBD1. V gave up 4 bases and J gave up 3 bases; unmatched junction bases: 6. The CDR3 consists of 15 residues. Germline-derived CDR1 and CDR2 are ENHRY and SYGVKD. The CDR3, as DNA: TGTGCCATCAGTGTGACAGGGGCGGTAACAGATACGCAGTATTTT. This gives the protein CAISVTGAVTDTQYF.

This clonotype was seen a few times. This rearrangement joins TRBV3-1 to TRBJ2-7, with TRBD2 matching 8 bases. Germline values: CDR1 LGHDT, CDR2 YNNKEL (reference sequence). The CDR3 extends over 16 amino acids. The ends lost 3 bases at V and 4 bases at J; junction bases unmatched: 11. CDR3 in DNA: TGTGCCAGCAGCCATGAAGTCTGGACTAGCAGGTACGAGCAGTACTTC. It specifies CASSHEVWTSRYEQYF.

The J gene is TRBJ2-3, the V gene TRBV4-1; D is possibly TRBD2 (6 bases). V dropped 3 bases and J dropped 6 bases, with 13 bases sitting between them. This CDR3 comprises 14 residues. Germline V lookup: CDR1 MGHRA, CDR2 YSYEKL. CDR3 nucleotide sequence: TGCGCCAGCAGCCACGGGAGATGGGGGGATACGCAGTATTTT. Translation: CASSHGRWGDTQYF.

This clonotype came up many times. The gene calls are TRBV6-1 and TRBJ2-1, with D tentatively TRBD1 (5 bases). This CDR3 is built from 13 residues. Deletions cut 3 bases from V and 5 bases from J, with 8 bases between. Germline lookup yields CDR1 MNHNS and CDR2 SASEGT. CDR3 region: CASSDWGDNEQFF. In DNA, the CDR3 is TGTGCCAGCAGTGATTGGGGCGACAATGAGCAGTTCTTC.

In the case of this clonotype: This may stem from a read error, because a much larger clone lies one nucleotide away. V and J are TRBV29-1 and TRBJ2-5, with 7 bases identical to TRBD2. This CDR3 comprises 14 residues. CDR1 SQVTM and CDR2 ANQGSEA come from the germline V gene. V was pared by 3 bases and J by 5 bases, with 9 bases of the junction left unmatched. The CDR3 here is CSVEGGGAWETQYF. CDR3 in DNA: TGCAGCGTTGAGGGCGGGGGTGCCTGGGAGACCCAGTACTTC.

This chain joins TRBV7-9 and TRBJ2-1; D is uncertain. Per germline, CDR1 SEHNR and CDR2 FQNEAQ (reference sequence). CDR3 length: 15 residues. V dropped 5 bases and J dropped 0 bases, with 11 bases sitting between them. CDR3 amino acids: CASSPTRSSYNEQFF. CDR3 DNA: TGTGCCAGCAGCCCCACCCGAAGCTCCTACAATGAGCAGTTCTTC.

This chain links TRBV20-1 with TRBJ2-3, with unresolved D. CDR3 length: 13 amino acids. CDR1 and CDR2 from the germline V gene are DFQATT and SNEGSKA (reference sequence). V was pared by 0 bases and J by 0 bases, with 4 bases between. The CDR3 here is CSARDESTDTQYF. CDR3 in DNA: TGCAGTGCTAGAGATGAAAGCACAGATACGCAGTATTTT.

The chain carries TRBV20-1 and TRBJ2-7; D gene unclear. The CDR3 length is 14 residues. Deletions cut 1 base from V and 0 bases from J, with 10 bases between. Germline values: CDR1 DFQATT, CDR2 SNEGSKA (reference sequence). The CDR3 sequence: CSARAPQSSYEQYF. The DNA for the CDR3 is TGCAGTGCTAGAGCCCCACAGAGCTCCTACGAGCAGTACTTC.

In this sample, this clonotype turned up once. This chain uses TRBV5-1 with TRBJ2-2, with 7 bases that match TRBD1. This CDR3 region has 17 residues. Germline V CDR1 and CDR2: SGHRS, YFSETQ. V was pared by 4 bases and J by 0 bases, with 9 bases of the junction left unmatched. CDR3 amino acids: CASSPGQSSANTGELFF. CDR3 in DNA: TGCGCCAGCAGCCCGGGACAGTCGAGCGCGAACACCGGGGAGCTGTTTTTT.

V usage is TRBV29-1 and J usage is TRBJ1-5; D remains ambiguous. The germline V gene has CDR1 SQVTM and CDR2 ANQGSEA. The CDR3 is made up of 12 amino acids. Trimming removed 4 bases from V and 5 bases from J, with 9 bases in between. CDR3 DNA: TGCAGCGTTGCTGGAACTGATCAGCCCCAGCATTTT. Translation: CSVAGTDQPQHF.

V usage is TRBV5-4 and J usage is TRBJ2-3, with unresolved D. With 3 bases removed from V and 4 bases from J, the gap between germline ends came to 18 bases. Germline CDR1 is SGHNT and CDR2 is YYREEE (reference sequence). This CDR3 has 16 residues. The CDR3 is CASSSLGRKAADTQYF. CDR3 in DNA: TGTGCCAGCAGCTCTCTCGGACGGAAAGCTGCAGATACGCAGTATTTT.

This clonotype was seen more than once but under ten times. The chain joins TRBV19 to TRBJ2-7, with 9 bases lining up with TRBD2. Germline CDR1 is LNHDA and CDR2 is SQIVND (reference sequence). The CDR3 consists of 13 residues. Trimming cost V 5 bases and J 6 bases; bases outside gene matches: 5. The CDR3 DNA reads as TGTGCCAGTAGTGGGCTAGCGGGGCGCGAGCAGTACTTC. This gives the protein CASSGLAGREQYF.

J is TRBJ2-2 and V is TRBV3-1; D possibly corresponds to TRBD2 (5 bases). Trimming stripped 0 bases from V and 6 bases from J, with 11 bases between. This CDR3 region has 15 residues. The germline gives CDR1 LGHDT, CDR2 YNNKEL (reference sequence). CDR3 region: CASSQDRGIAGELFF. CDR3 coding DNA: TGTGCCAGCAGCCAAGATCGGGGTATCGCCGGGGAGCTGTTTTTT.

This clonotype was detected a few times. This chain's CDR3 is CASSPAPRSGGYEQYF. Written as DNA, the CDR3 is TGCGCCAGCAGCCCCGCCCCACGATCAGGGGGCTACGAGCAGTACTTC. The chain links TRBV4-1 to TRBJ2-7; 7 nucleotides agree with TRBD1. Trimming at V came to 4 bases and at J to 3 bases, leaving 12 bases not matched to a gene. CDR1 is MGHRA, CDR2 YSYEKL, per germline. The CDR3 sequence is 16 residues long.

This chain joins TRBV20-1 and TRBJ2-3; D is ambiguous. Germline values: CDR1 DFQATT, CDR2 SNEGSKA (reference sequence). CDR3 length: 13 amino acids. V was trimmed by 0 bases and J by 8 bases, leaving 12 bases between them. The CDR3 DNA reads as TGCAGTGCTAGAGATCAAAATACCCCTACGCAGTATTTT. As protein: CSARDQNTPTQYF.

This clonotype has just a few counts. A much larger clone differs from this one at a single base, so this may be a read error. This rearrangement joins TRBV3-1 to TRBJ2-1; TRBD2 aligns across 11 bases. V lost 5 bases and J lost 9; bases outside the gene matches: 9. Germline assignment: CDR1 LGHDT and CDR2 YNNKEL (reference sequence). This CDR3 spans 15 amino acids. In nucleotides, the CDR3 is TGTGCCAGCAGCTCCCCGGCTAGCGGGAGGTGTGAGCAGTTCTTC. It is translated as CASSSPASGRCEQFF.

This clonotype was seen a handful of times. CDR3 bases: TGTGCCAGCAGCCCTACTAGCGGGAGGGAGCGATCCTACGAGCAGTACTTC. Protein sequence: CASSPTSGRERSYEQYF. J is TRBJ2-7 and V is TRBV7-9, with 13 bases matching TRBD2. The CDR3 contains 17 residues. CDR1 SEHNR and CDR2 FQNEAQ come from the germline V gene (reference sequence). J was trimmed by 1 base and V by 5 bases; bases with no gene match: 8.

The chain links TRBV28 to TRBJ2-7; 10 bases line up with TRBD2. CDR1 and CDR2 (germline): MDHEN, SYDVKM. CDR3 length equals 14 residues. Trimming took 6 bases from V and 6 from J; bases not matched to a gene: 8. The CDR3 DNA sequence: TGTGCCAGCAGCGGACTAGCGGTTGGGGGCGAGCAGTACTTC. Its protein product is CASSGLAVGGEQYF.

The gene calls are TRBV6-1 and TRBJ1-5, with TRBD1 as a possible D gene (5 bases). The CDR3 is 17 residues long. Germline V gene sequence: CDR1 MNHNS, CDR2 SASEGT. The V end lost 2 bases, the J end lost 3 bases, and 17 bases lay between the germline ends. CDR3 region: CASSEWGGRELNQPQHF. The DNA of the CDR3 is TGTGCCAGCAGTGAATGGGGTGGCAGGGAGCTCAATCAGCCCCAGCATTTT.

This chain joins TRBV6-5 and TRBJ1-1; D perhaps matches TRBD1 (5 bases). V was pared by 0 bases and J by 7 bases, with 12 bases between. The CDR3 covers 14 residues. Germline values: CDR1 MNHEY, CDR2 SVGAGI. Here the CDR3 DNA reads TGTGCCAGCAGTTACTCTCTAGGGGCTGTTGAAGCTTTCTTT. Translating it yields CASSYSLGAVEAFF.

The chain has TRBV11-1 and TRBJ2-5, with 7 bases that match TRBD2. The CDR3 contains 15 residues. After removal of 1 base from V and 2 bases from J, the junction contained 4 bases not matched to a gene. The germline CDR1 and CDR2 sequences are SGHAT and FQDESV (reference sequence). CDR3 amino acids: CASSLGRERQETQYF. CDR3 sequence (DNA): TGTGCCAGCAGCTTAGGGCGGGAGAGGCAAGAGACCCAGTACTTC. Full variable domain (rest looked up from reference TRBV11-1 and TRBJ2-5): EAEVAQSPRYKITEKSQAVAFWCDPISGHATLYWYRQILGQGPELLVQFQDESVVDDSQLPKDRFSAERLKGVDSTLKIQPAELGDSAMYLCASSLGRERQETQYFGPGTRLLVL.

The chain recombines TRBV13 with TRBJ2-1; 13 bases are a match to TRBD2. The CDR3 has 17 residues. CDR1 PRHDT and CDR2 FYEKMQ come from the germline V gene (reference sequence). Trimming removed 4 bases from V and 5 bases from J; junction bases left unmatched: 8. The CDR3 DNA follows: TGTGCCAGCAGCTCCGAACGGACTAGCGGGGGTAACAATGAGCAGTTCTTC. Protein product: CASSSERTSGGNNEQFF.

Note on this clonotype: A single base separates this from a much larger clone, so it may be a read error. V and J are TRBV29-1 and TRBJ2-1; 9 nucleotides agree with TRBD2. Germline V lookup: CDR1 SQVTM, CDR2 ANQGSEA. The V gene end was trimmed by 5 bases and the J gene end by 8 bases; junction bases not matched to a gene: 10. The CDR3 covers 14 residues. Here the CDR3 reads CSVSPSGGWYEQFF. CDR3 in DNA: TGCAGCGTTTCCCCCAGCGGGGGGTGGTATGAGCAGTTCTTC.